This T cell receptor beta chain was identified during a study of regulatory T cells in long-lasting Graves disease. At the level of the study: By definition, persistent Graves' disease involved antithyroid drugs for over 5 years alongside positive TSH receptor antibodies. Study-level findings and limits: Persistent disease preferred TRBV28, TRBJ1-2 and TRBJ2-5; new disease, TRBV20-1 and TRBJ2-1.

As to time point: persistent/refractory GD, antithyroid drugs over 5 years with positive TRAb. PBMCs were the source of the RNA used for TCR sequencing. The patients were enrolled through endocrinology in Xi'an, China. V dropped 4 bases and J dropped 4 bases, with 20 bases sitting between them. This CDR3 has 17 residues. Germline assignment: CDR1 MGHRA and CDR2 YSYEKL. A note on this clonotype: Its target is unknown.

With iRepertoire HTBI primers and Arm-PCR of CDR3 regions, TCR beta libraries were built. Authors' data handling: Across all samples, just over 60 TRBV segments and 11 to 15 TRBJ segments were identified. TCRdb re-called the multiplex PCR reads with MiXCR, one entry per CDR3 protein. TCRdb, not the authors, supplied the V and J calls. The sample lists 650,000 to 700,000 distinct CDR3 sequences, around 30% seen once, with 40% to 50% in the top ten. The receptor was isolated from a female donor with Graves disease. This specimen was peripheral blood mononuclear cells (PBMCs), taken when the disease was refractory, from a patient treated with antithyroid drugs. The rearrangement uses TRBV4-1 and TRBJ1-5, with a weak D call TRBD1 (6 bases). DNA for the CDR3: TGCGCCAGCAGCCCTGGCAACAGGGCCGGTGGGAATCAGCCCCAGCATTTT. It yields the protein CASSPGNRAGGNQPQHF.